This T cell receptor (beta chain) appears in the sequencing data of a study of T-cell reconstitution after alpha-beta-depleted transplantation in children. Study-level points and caveats: TCRbeta diversity was high at day 60 in some patients (a result of surviving recipient T cells and thymic progenitors). After transplant, at about two months, alpha-beta T cells were reportedly derived from several hundred expanded graft clones.

This clonotype was counted only a few times. Its matching antigen is unknown. Preparation of the TCRbeta library used unique molecular identifiers. TCRdb used MiXCR to reprocess the PCR reads, holding one entry per CDR3 protein. The repertoire includes some 200,000 distinct CDR3 sequences, about 8.7% of them detected once, and 35% sits in the top ten. The CDR3 runs 17 residues. V was cut by 6 bases and J by 4 bases, with 24 bases left in between. The germline gives CDR1 SGHKS, CDR2 YYEKEE (reference sequence). The origin of this receptor is a male patient between 2 and 9 years old who had a stem cell transplant for acute myeloid leukemia, so the T cells may come from the graft donor. The chain is built from TRBV5-5 and TRBJ2-3; a possible D gene is TRBD1 (6 bases). The sequenced sample was PBMCs, mostly from graft donor cells, obtained 360 days after TCRalphabeta/CD19-depleted stem cell transplant. CDR3 in DNA: TGTGCCAGCACCAACCTGGGCAGGGGAGTGGTGCCAGATACGCAGTATTTT. Translation: CASTNLGRGVVPDTQYF. The full variable domain, rest sourced from reference TRBV5-5 and TRBJ2-3, is DAGVTQSPTHLIKTRGQQVTLRCSPISGHKSVSWYQQVLGQGPQFIFQYYEKEERGRGNFPDRFSARQFPNYSSELNVNALLLGDSALYLCASTNLGRGVVPDTQYFGPGTRLTVL.